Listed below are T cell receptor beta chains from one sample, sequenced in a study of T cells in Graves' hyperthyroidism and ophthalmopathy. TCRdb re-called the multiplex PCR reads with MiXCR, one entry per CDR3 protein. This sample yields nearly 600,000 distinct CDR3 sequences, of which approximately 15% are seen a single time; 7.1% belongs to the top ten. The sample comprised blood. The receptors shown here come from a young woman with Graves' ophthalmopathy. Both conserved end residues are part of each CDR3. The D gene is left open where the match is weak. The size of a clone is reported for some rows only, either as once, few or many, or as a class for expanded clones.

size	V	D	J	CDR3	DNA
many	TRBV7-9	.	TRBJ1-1	CASSFGRPDTEAFF	TGTGCCAGCAGCTTTGGCAGGCCGGACACTGAAGCTTTCTTT
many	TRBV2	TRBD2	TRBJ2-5	CASKELAGLGHRETQYF	TGTGCCAGCAAGGAACTAGCGGGATTGGGGCACCGGGAGACCCAGTACTTC
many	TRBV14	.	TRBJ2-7	CASSQSRGTEQYF	TGTGCCAGCAGCCAATCTCGAGGGACCGAGCAGTACTTC
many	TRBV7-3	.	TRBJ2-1	CASSLTPPPRGNNEQFF	TGTGCCAGCAGCTTAACTCCTCCGCCTAGAGGTAACAATGAGCAGTTCTTC
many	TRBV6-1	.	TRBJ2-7	CASSERWAGLYEQYF	TGTGCCAGCAGTGAAAGGTGGGCAGGTCTCTACGAGCAGTACTTC
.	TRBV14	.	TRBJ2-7	CASSRNRRGVSRNYEQYF	TGTGCCAGCAGCCGGAACCGACGGGGAGTTTCCCGGAATTACGAGCAGTACTTC
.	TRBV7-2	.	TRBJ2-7	CATATGGTYEQYF	TGTGCCACCGCGACAGGAGGAACCTACGAGCAGTACTTC
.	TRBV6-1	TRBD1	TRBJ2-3	CASRVKRDREDTQYF	TGTGCCAGCCGGGTGAAACGGGACAGGGAAGATACGCAGTATTTT
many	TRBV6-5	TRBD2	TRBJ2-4	CASSYSSGGGNIQYF	TGTGCCAGCAGTTACTCATCGGGGGGGGGAAACATTCAGTACTTC
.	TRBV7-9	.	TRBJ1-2	CASSRWTENNYGYTF	TGTGCCAGCAGCCGATGGACCGAAAATAACTATGGCTACACCTTC
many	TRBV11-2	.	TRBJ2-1	CASSLDRGHGSYNEQFF	TGTGCCAGCAGCTTAGATAGGGGACACGGGAGTTACAATGAGCAGTTCTTC
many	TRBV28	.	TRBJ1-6	CASSTGGSPLHF	TGTGCCAGCAGCACCGGGGGGTCACCCCTCCACTTT
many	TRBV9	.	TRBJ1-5	CASSSSSGDSNQPQHF	TGTGCCAGCAGCTCCTCCTCGGGGGATAGCAATCAGCCCCAGCATTTT
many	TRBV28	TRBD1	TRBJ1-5	CASSIGQVNQPQHF	TGTGCCAGCAGTATAGGACAGGTCAATCAGCCCCAGCATTTT
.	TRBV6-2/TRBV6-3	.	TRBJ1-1	CASSYFRDGRLAFF	TGTGCCAGCAGTTACTTCAGGGACGGTAGGTTGGCTTTCTTT
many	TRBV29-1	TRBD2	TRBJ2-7	CSGTSGFYEQYF	TGCAGCGGGACTAGCGGCTTCTACGAGCAGTACTTC
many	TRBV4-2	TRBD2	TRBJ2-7	CASSPLTSGSYEQYF	TGTGCCAGCAGCCCCTTGACTAGCGGGAGCTACGAGCAGTACTTC
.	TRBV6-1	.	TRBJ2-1	CASQSRDYRWNEQFF	TGTGCCAGCCAGAGCCGGGATTATCGTTGGAATGAGCAGTTCTTC
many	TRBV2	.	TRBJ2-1	CATQSSHEQFF	TGTGCCACCCAGTCCTCCCATGAGCAGTTCTTC
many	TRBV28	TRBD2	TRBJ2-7	CASSAPGTSGKYEQYF	TGTGCCAGCAGTGCGCCGGGGACTAGCGGGAAATACGAGCAGTACTTC
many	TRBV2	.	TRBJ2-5	CASSIRVQGETQYF	TGTGCCAGCAGTATCAGGGTTCAGGGGGAGACCCAGTACTTC
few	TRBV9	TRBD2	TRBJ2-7	CASSVVASGNEQYF	TGTGCCAGCAGCGTAGTGGCTAGCGGGAACGAGCAGTACTTC
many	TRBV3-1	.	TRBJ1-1	CASSHGGPLGAFF	TGTGCCAGCAGCCACGGGGGGCCCTTAGGAGCTTTCTTT
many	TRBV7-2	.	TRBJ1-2	CASSLHRDPSGYTF	TGTGCCAGCAGCCTACACCGGGACCCCAGCGGCTACACCTTC
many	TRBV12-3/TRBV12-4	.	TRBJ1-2	CASSFTAHTYGYTF	TGTGCCAGCAGTTTTACAGCCCACACCTATGGCTACACCTTC
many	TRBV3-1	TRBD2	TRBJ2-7	CASSQEGLGYEQYF	TGTGCCAGCAGCCAAGAGGGACTAGGCTACGAGCAGTACTTC
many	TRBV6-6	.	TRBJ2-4	CASSYGDSNIQYF	TGTGCCAGCAGTTACGGGGACTCCAACATTCAGTACTTC
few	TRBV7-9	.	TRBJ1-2	CASSRTTGDTNYGYTF	TGTGCCAGCAGCCGAACAACGGGGGATACTAACTATGGCTACACCTTC
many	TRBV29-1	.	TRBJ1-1	CSVEPGDNTEAFF	TGCAGCGTTGAGCCCGGGGACAACACTGAAGCTTTCTTT
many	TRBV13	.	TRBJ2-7	CASSLAAFSSSYEQYF	TGTGCCAGCAGCTTGGCCGCCTTCAGCAGCTCCTACGAGCAGTACTTC
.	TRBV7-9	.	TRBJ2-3	CATPPVEGGHVLFGDTQYF	TGTGCCACCCCCCCGGTCGAGGGCGGACACGTCCTATTTGGGGATACGCAGTATTTT
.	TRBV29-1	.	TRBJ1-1	CSVGRGMNTEAFF	TGCAGCGTAGGGAGGGGCATGAACACTGAAGCTTTCTTT
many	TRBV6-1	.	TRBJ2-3	CASSEAQSAQHTQYF	TGTGCCAGCAGTGAAGCGCAGAGCGCCCAGCATACGCAGTATTTT
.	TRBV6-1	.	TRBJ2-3	CASSQSWAQSSDTQYF	TGTGCCAGCAGCCAATCGTGGGCCCAATCTTCCGATACGCAGTATTTT
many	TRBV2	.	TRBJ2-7	CASSETSNQYEQYF	TGTGCCAGCAGTGAAACAAGTAATCAGTACGAGCAGTACTTC
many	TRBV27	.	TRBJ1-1	CATLERWGWSTEAFF	TGTGCCACCCTCGAACGGTGGGGTTGGAGCACTGAAGCTTTCTTT
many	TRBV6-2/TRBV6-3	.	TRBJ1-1	CASRLRGVRTEAFF	TGTGCCAGCAGGCTTCGGGGGGTTCGGACTGAAGCTTTCTTT
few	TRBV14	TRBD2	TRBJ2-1	CASSPLRQAGGRDEQFF	TGTGCCAGCAGCCCACTAAGGCAAGCGGGAGGGCGGGATGAGCAGTTCTTC
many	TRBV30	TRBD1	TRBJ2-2	CACRTGGNTGELFF	TGTGCCTGTCGGACAGGAGGTAACACCGGGGAGCTGTTTTTT
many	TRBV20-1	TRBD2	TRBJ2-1	CSARGTSGNYNEQFF	TGCAGTGCTAGAGGGACTAGCGGGAACTACAATGAGCAGTTCTTC
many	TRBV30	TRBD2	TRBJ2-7	CAWGTSGNYEQYF	TGTGCCTGGGGGACTAGCGGGAACTACGAGCAGTACTTC
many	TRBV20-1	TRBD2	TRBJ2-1	CSASRAAGGGNEQFF	TGCAGTGCCAGCAGGGCGGCGGGAGGGGGTAATGAGCAGTTCTTC
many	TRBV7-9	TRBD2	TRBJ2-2	CASSLKPGLAGGITGELFF	TGTGCCAGCAGCTTAAAGCCGGGACTAGCGGGAGGTATCACCGGGGAGCTGTTTTTT
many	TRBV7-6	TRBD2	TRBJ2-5	CAIPCLAGQETQYF	TGTGCCATTCCGTGTCTAGCGGGCCAAGAGACCCAGTACTTC
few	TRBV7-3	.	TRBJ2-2	CASSLNLVAGELFF	TGTGCCAGCAGCTTAAATTTGGTGGCCGGGGAGCTGTTTTTT
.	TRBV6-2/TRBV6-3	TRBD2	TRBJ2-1	CASSWPRTSGMNEQFF	TGTGCCAGCAGTTGGCCGCGGACTAGCGGGATGAATGAGCAGTTCTTC
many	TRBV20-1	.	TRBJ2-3	CSASPIAEVPDTQYF	TGCAGTGCTTCCCCTATAGCGGAGGTCCCAGATACGCAGTATTTT
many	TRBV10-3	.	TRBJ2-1	CAGRSSSYNEQFF	TGTGCGGGGCGGTCGAGCTCCTACAATGAGCAGTTCTTC
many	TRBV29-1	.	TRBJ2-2	CSVDFGLNTGELFF	TGCAGCGTTGATTTTGGGTTGAACACCGGGGAGCTGTTTTTT
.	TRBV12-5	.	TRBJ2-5	CASGKGWETQYF	TGTGCTAGTGGGAAGGGTTGGGAGACCCAGTACTTC
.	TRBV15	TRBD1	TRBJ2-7	CATSRRDRGSYEQYF	TGTGCCACCAGCAGGAGGGACAGGGGATCCTACGAGCAGTACTTC
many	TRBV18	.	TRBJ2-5	CASSPPHRQETQYF	TGTGCCAGCTCACCACCGCACAGGCAAGAGACCCAGTACTTC
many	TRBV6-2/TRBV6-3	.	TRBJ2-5	CASSYTAGETQYF	TGTGCCAGCAGTTACACCGCGGGCGAGACCCAGTACTTC
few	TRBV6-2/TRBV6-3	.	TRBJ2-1	CASSTGRADNEQFF	TGTGCCAGCAGTACCGGGAGAGCGGACAATGAGCAGTTCTTC